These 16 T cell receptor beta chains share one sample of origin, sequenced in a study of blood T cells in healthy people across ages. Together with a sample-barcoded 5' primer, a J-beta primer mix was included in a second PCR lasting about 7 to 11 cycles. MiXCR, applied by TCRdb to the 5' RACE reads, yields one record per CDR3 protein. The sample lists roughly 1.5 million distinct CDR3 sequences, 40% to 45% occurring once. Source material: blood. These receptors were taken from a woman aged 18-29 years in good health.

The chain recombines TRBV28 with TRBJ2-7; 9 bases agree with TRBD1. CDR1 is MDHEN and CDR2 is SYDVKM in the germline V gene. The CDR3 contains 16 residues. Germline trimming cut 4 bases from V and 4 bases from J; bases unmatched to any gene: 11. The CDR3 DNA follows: TGTGCCAGCAGTTCTCCCTTGAGGACAGGGGTTTACGAGCAGTACTTC. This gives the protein CASSSPLRTGVYEQYF.

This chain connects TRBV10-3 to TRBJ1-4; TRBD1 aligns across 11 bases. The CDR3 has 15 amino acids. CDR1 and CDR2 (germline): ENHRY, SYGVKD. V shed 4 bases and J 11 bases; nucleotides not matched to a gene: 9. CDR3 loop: CAISASGTGGRKLFF. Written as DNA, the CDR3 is TGTGCCATCAGTGCCTCCGGGACAGGGGGGCGGAAACTGTTTTTT.

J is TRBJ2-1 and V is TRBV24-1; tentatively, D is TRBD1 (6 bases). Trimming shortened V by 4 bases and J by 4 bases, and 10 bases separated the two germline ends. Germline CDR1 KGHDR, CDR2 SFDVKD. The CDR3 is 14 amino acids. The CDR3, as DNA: TGTGCCACCAGTGACCCCGGACAGTACAATGAGCAGTTCTTC. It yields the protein CATSDPGQYNEQFF.

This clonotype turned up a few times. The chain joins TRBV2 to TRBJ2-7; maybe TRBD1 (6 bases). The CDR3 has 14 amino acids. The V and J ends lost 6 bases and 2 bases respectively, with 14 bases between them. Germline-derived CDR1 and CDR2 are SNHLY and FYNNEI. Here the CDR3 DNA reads TGTGCCAGCAGCCCGTCCCGGGACACCTACGAGCAGTACTTC. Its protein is CASSPSRDTYEQYF.

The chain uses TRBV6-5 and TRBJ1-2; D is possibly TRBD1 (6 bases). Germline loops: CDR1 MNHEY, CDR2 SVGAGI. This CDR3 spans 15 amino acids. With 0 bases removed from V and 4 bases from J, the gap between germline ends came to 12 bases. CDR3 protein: CASSYSGGAAYGYTF. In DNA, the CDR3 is TGTGCCAGCAGTTACTCGGGGGGCGCGGCCTATGGCTACACCTTC.

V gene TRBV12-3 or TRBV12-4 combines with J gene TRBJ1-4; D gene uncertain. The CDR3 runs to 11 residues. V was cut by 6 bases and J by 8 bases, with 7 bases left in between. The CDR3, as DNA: TGTGCCAGCAGGGGAGTCGAAAAACTGTTTTTT. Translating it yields CASRGVEKLFF.

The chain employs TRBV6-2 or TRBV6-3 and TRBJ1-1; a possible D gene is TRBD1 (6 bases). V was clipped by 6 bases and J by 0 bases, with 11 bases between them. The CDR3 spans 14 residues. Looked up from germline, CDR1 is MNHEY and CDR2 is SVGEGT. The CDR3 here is CASRGAPMNTEAFF. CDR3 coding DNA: TGTGCCAGCAGGGGGGCCCCAATGAACACTGAAGCTTTCTTT.

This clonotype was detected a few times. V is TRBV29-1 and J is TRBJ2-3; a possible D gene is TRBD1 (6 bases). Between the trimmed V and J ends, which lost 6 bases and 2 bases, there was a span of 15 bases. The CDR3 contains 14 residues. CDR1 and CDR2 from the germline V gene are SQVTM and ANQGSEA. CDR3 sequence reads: CSVKGVFHTDTQYF. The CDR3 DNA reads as TGCAGCGTGAAGGGGGTGTTTCACACAGATACGCAGTATTTT.

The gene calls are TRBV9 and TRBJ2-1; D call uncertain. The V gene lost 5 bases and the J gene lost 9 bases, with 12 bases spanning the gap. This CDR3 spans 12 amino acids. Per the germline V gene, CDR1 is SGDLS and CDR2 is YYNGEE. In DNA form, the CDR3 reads TGTGCCAGCAGGCCGAGTTCGGGTGAGCAGTTCTTC. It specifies CASRPSSGEQFF.

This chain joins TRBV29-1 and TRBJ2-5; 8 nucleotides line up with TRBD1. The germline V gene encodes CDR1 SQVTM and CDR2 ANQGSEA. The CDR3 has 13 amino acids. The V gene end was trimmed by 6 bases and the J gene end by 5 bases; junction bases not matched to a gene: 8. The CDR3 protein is CSVDRGNSETQYF. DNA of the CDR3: TGCAGCGTAGACAGGGGCAATAGTGAGACCCAGTACTTC.

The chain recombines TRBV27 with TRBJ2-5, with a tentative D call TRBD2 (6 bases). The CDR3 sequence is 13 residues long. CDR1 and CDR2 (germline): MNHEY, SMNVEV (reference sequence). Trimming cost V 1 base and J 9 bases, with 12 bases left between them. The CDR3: CASSLFAGEAQYF. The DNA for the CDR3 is TGTGCCAGCAGTTTATTTGCCGGGGAGGCCCAGTACTTC.

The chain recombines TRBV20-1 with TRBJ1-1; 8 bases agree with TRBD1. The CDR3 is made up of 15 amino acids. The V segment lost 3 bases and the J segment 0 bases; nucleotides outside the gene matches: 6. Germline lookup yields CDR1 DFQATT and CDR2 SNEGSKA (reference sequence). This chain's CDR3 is CSASVDRGLNTEAFF. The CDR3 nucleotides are TGCAGTGCTAGCGTCGACAGGGGATTGAACACTGAAGCTTTCTTT.

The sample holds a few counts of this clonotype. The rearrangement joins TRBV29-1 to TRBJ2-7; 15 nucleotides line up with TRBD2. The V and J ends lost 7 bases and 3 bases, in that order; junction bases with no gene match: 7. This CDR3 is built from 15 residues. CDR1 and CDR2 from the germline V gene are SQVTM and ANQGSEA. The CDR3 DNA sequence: TGCAGCGCCGGGACTAGCGGGGGGCCTATCTACGAGCAGTACTTC. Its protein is CSAGTSGGPIYEQYF.

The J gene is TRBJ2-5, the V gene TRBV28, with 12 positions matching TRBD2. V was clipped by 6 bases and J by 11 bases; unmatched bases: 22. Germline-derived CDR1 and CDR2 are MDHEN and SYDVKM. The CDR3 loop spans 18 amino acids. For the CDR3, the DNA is TGTGCCAGCAGCACCAATACGGGACTAGCGGGCGCGATCAATGAGCAGTACTTC. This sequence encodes CASSTNTGLAGAINEQYF.

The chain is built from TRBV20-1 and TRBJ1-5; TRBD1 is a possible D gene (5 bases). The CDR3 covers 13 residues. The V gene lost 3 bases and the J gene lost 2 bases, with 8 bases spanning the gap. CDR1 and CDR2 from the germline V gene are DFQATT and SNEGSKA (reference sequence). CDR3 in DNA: TGCAGTGCTAGCGGGGGTGGCAATCAGCCCCAGCATTTT. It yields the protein CSASGGGNQPQHF.

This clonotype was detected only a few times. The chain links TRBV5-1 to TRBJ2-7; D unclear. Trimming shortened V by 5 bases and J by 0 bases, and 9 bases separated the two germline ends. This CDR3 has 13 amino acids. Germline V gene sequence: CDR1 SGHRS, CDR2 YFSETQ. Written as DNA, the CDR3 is TGCGCCAGCAGGGCCGTTAGCTCCTACGAGCAGTACTTC. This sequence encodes CASRAVSSYEQYF.